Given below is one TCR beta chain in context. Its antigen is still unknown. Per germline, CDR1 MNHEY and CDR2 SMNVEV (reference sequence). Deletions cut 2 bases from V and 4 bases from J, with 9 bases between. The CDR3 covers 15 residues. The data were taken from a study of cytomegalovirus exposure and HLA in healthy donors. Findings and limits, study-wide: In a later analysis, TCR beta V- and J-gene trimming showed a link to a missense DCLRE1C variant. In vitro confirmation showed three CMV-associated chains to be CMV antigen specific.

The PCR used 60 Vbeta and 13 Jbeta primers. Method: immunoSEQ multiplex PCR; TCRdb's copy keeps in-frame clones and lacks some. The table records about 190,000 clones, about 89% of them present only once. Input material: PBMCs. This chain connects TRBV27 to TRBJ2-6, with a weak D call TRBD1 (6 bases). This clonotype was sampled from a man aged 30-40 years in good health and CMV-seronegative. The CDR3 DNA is TGTGCCAGCAGTTTACACAGGGAGGGGGCCAACGTCCTGACTTTC. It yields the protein CASSLHREGANVLTF.